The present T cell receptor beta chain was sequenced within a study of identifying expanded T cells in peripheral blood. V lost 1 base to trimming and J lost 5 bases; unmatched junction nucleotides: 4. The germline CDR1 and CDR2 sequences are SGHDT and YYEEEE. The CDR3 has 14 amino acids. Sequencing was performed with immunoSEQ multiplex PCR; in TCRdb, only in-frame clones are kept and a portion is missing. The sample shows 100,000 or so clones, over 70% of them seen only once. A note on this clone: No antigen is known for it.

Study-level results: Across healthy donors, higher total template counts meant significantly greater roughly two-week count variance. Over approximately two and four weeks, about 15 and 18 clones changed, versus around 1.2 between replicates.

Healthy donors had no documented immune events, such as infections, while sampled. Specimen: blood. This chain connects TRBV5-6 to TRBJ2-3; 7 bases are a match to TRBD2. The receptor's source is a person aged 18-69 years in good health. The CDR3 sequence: CASSLMAGEDTQYF. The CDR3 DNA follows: TGTGCCAGCAGCTTGATGGCGGGGGAAGATACGCAGTATTTT.